The T cell receptor beta chain described here comes from a study of T cell repertoires in cytomegalovirus infection. Whole-study context: Recently identified HLA-C-restricted CMV epitopes were used, and well-studied HLA-B-restricted CMV epitopes were used as well.

Note on this clonotype: Its target is not known.

The study, taken as a whole, reports: In two of eight donors, the top clonotype was HLA-C-restricted CMV-specific. Cumulative public TCR beta family frequency identified carriers of CMV plus the relevant HLA.

TCRdb reprocessed the reads via MiXCR and lists one record per CDR3 protein. The sample carries about 220,000 distinct CDR3 sequences, roughly 34% recorded once. CDR1 and CDR2 (germline): SQVTM, ANQGSEA. V lost 5 bases, J lost 3 bases, and 9 bases stayed unmatched. This CDR3 is built from 14 residues. The receptor was isolated from a human donor in good health (CMV status not recorded). Some clones in this sample may be carry-over from other donors' samples. The chain employs TRBV29-1 and TRBJ2-7; 8 bases are a match to TRBD1. This specimen consisted of CD8+ T cells from cultured PBMCs, obtained from culture after CMV antigen stimulation. CDR3: CSVLLGTGSYEQYF. DNA of the CDR3: TGCAGCGTTCTATTAGGGACAGGAAGCTACGAGCAGTACTTC.